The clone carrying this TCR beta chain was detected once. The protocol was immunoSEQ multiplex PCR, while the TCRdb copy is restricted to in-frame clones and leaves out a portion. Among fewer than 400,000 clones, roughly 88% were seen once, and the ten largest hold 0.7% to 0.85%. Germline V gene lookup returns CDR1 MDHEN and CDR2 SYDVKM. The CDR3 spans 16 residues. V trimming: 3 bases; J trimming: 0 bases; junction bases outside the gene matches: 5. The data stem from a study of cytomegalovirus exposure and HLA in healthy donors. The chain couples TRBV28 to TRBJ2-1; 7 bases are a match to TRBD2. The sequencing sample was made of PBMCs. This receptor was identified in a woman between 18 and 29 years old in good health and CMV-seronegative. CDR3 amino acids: CASSFPSGSSYNEQFF. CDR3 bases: TGTGCCAGCAGTTTCCCTAGCGGTAGCTCCTACAATGAGCAGTTCTTC.